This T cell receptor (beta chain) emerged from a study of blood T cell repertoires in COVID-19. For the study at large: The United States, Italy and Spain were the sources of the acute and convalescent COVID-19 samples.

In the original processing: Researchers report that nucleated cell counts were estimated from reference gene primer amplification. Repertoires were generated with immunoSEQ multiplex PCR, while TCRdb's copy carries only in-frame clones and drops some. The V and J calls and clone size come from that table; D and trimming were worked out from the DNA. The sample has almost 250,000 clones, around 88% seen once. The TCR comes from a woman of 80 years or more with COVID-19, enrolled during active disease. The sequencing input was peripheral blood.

CDR3 loop: CASSPEGAPSGYTF. The CDR3 DNA reads as TGTGCCAGCTCACCAGAGGGGGCGCCGTCTGGCTACACCTTC. J is TRBJ1-2 and V is TRBV18, with TRBD1 matching over 7 bases. There are 14 residues in the CDR3. Trimming took 2 bases from V and 7 from J; bases not matched to a gene: 7. The germline gives CDR1 KGHSH, CDR2 LQKENI.